This TCR beta chain appears in the sequencing data of a study of blood T cell repertoires in COVID-19. TCRdb's table, derived via immunoSEQ multiplex PCR, lists solely in-frame clones and lacks some. The data show around 190,000 clones, less than 85% seen once. Trimming took off 8 bases at V and 9 bases at J, with 14 bases between the two ends. The CDR3 length is 12 residues. This TCR came from a human donor in a cohort sampled during active COVID-19. This chain joins TRBV12-3 or TRBV12-4 and TRBJ1-3; D is unresolved. Source material: peripheral blood. CDR3 region: CASEYSGGTIYF. CDR3 DNA sequence: TGTGCCAGCGAGTACAGTGGAGGCACCATATATTTT.